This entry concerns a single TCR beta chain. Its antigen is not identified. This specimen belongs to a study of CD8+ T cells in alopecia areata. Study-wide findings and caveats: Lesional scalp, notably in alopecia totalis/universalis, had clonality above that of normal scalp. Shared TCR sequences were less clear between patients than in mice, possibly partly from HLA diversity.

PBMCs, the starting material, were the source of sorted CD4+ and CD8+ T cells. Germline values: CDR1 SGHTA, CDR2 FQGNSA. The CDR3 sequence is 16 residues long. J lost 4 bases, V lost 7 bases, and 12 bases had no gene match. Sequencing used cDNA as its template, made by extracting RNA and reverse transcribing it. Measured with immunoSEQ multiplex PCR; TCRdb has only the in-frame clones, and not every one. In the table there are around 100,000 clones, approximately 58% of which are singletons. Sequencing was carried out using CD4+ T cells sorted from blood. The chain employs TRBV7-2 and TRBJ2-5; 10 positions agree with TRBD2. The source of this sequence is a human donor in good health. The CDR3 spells CASTASGGHLSETQYF. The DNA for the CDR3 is TGTGCCAGCACGGCTAGCGGGGGCCACTTGTCAGAGACCCAGTACTTC.